The 8 T cell receptor beta chains listed next were all sequenced from one sample in a study of shared clonotypes between healthy human individuals. TCRdb's copy holds only in-frame clones and misses some; the assay was immunoSEQ multiplex PCR. The sample has roughly 2 million clones, approximately 96% seen once. The sequenced sample consisted of naive CD4+ T cells sorted from blood. Subset noted: CD45RA+ positively selected. Every receptor here comes from a man younger than 30 in good health.

J is TRBJ2-4 and V is TRBV29-1, with D possibly TRBD1 on 5 matching bases. CDR3 length equals 13 residues. Trimming removed 4 bases at V and 3 bases at J, with 10 bases between. Germline lookup yields CDR1 SQVTM and CDR2 ANQGSEA. The CDR3 DNA follows: TGCAGCGTTGGACAGCTCGACAAAAACATTCAGTACTTC. This sequence encodes CSVGQLDKNIQYF. The full variable domain, with the rest looked up from reference TRBV29-1 and TRBJ2-4, is SAVISQKPSRDICQRGTSLTIQCQVDSQVTMMFWYRQQPGQSLTLIATANQGSEATYESGFVIDKFPISRPNLTFSTLTVSNMSPEDSSIYLCSVGQLDKNIQYFGAGTRLSVL.

The V call is TRBV7-2, the J call TRBJ2-2; D unresolved. CDR3 size: 15 residues. The germline V gene encodes CDR1 SGHTA and CDR2 FQGNSA. The V end lost 2 bases, the J end lost 1 base, and 8 bases lay between the germline ends. In DNA form, the CDR3 reads TGTGCCAGCAGCTTATCGGGTGGGAACACCGGGGAGCTGTTTTTT. Its translation: CASSLSGGNTGELFF.

The chain uses TRBV5-4 and TRBJ2-7, with D uncertain. The CDR3 totals 13 residues. Trimming pared 4 bases from V and 2 bases from J, leaving 10 bases between. Germline V lookup: CDR1 SGHNT, CDR2 YYREEE (reference sequence). CDR3 nucleotide sequence: TGTGCCAGCAGCAATCGGGTCACCTACGAGCAGTACTTC. Translation: CASSNRVTYEQYF.

The chain employs TRBV28 and TRBJ1-1; D is ambiguous. The length of the CDR3 is 14 residues. Germline V gene data show CDR1 as MDHEN and CDR2 as SYDVKM. The V end lost 1 base, the J end lost 0 bases, and 6 bases lay between the germline ends. CDR3 amino acids: CASSLSEVNTEAFF. CDR3 sequence (DNA): TGTGCCAGCAGTTTATCGGAAGTGAACACTGAAGCTTTCTTT.

V and J are TRBV2 and TRBJ2-2; D not resolved. V was clipped by 6 bases and J by 3 bases, with 8 bases between them. This CDR3 region has 13 residues. Germline V gene data show CDR1 as SNHLY and CDR2 as FYNNEI. In nucleotides, the CDR3 is TGTGCCAGCAGACCATCGGACACCGGGGAGCTGTTTTTT. Amino acids: CASRPSDTGELFF.

This clone occurred once. The chain has TRBV15 and TRBJ2-7; TRBD2 might be the D (6 bases). This CDR3 spans 16 amino acids. Germline assignment: CDR1 LNHNV and CDR2 YYDKDF (reference sequence). With 6 bases removed from V and 2 bases from J, the gap between germline ends came to 20 bases. CDR3 sequence: CATRGIRGGPTYEQYF. CDR3 DNA sequence: TGTGCCACCAGAGGGATCCGAGGAGGGCCTACCTACGAGCAGTACTTC.

This chain links TRBV27 with TRBJ1-2; D gene ambiguous. Germline CDR1 is MNHEY and CDR2 is SMNVEV (reference sequence). The V end was cut by 5 bases, the J end by 8 bases, with 15 bases between. The CDR3 sequence is 13 residues long. The chain's CDR3 is CASSPPGARGYTF. CDR3 nucleotide sequence: TGTGCCAGCAGTCCCCCTGGCGCTAGGGGCTACACCTTC.

This chain joins TRBV11-2 and TRBJ2-2, with D hard to call. CDR1 is SGHAT, CDR2 FQNNGV, per germline. The CDR3 is 12 residues long. V shed 5 bases and J shed 7 bases, with 8 bases lying between them. CDR3 in DNA: TGTGCCAGCAGCCGAATTGGCGGGGAGCTGTTTTTT. It codes for CASSRIGGELFF. Full variable domain (outside the CDR3, taken from reference TRBV11-2 and TRBJ2-2): EAGVAQSPRYKIIEKRQSVAFWCNPISGHATLYWYQQILGQGPKLLIQFQNNGVVDDSQLPKDRFSAERLKGVDSTLKIQPAKLEDSAVYLCASSRIGGELFFGEGSRLTVL.